The clone carrying this T cell receptor (delta chain) was seen only a few times. The antigen remains undetermined. The data stem from a study of Vδ1+ human thymocytes. CDR1 is TSWWSYY, CDR2 QGS, per germline. The CDR3 runs to 20 residues. After removal of 5 bases from V and 3 bases from J, the junction contained 22 bases not matched to a gene. Study-level points and caveats: Unlike peripheral blood Vdelta1+ controls, thymic delta-chain sequences included about 20% Vdelta2 and few Vdelta3. Highly polyclonal TRG and TRD repertoires with Gaussian CDR3 length distributions appeared in thymus. Bulk repertoire data may be misinterpreted because of unexpected Vdelta2 sequences.

Thymocytes were sorted as CD3+ TCRVdelta1+ TCRVdelta2- after alphabeta T cell depletion. Sequences come from RNA converted to cDNA by reverse transcription. Pooled V-gene forward primers with one constant-region reverse primer generated the CDR3 amplicons by multiplex PCR. TCRdb reprocessed the multiplex PCR reads using CATT. The sample lists under 85,000 delta-chain clones, approximately 37% occurring once. The TCR comes from a boy less than two years old who had congenital heart surgery. The sample consisted of Vdelta1+ gamma-delta thymocytes from the thymus. Subset here: FACS-sorted CD3+ TCRalphabeta- TCRVdelta1+ TCRVdelta2- thymocytes. V and J are TRDV1 and TRDJ1, with TRDD2 matching 9 bases. The CDR3 DNA follows: TGTGCTCTTGGGTCCCATTCCTTCCTACAATGGATACGCAATCCCGATAAACTCATCTTT. Its translation: CALGSHSFLQWIRNPDKLIF.